This TCR beta chain emerged from a study of blood T cell repertoires in COVID-19. Across the whole study: COVID-19 samples, acute and convalescent, were from the United States, Italy and Spain. PBMCs, B-cell-depleted T cells, or T cells were the source of the cDNA or gDNA that made up the material.

As originally analysed: Amplification of reference gene primers provided the estimated nucleated cell counts. Clones were read by immunoSEQ multiplex PCR, and TCRdb kept only the in-frame ones, dropping some. That table gives V, J and clone size, and the DNA gave D and trimming. The table has some 280,000 clones, 89% seen once; the top ten hold 9.5% to 15%. Trimming left V 6 bases short and J 4 bases short, with 16 bases between. Germline V lookup: CDR1 MNHEY, CDR2 SVGEGT. The CDR3 totals 15 residues. The sequence was obtained from a woman aged 55-69 years with acute or convalescent COVID-19. J is TRBJ2-1 and V is TRBV6-2 or TRBV6-3; the D gene could be TRBD1 or TRBD2 (5 bases each). Material: peripheral blood. This CDR3 reads CASSPGLARYNEQFF. Here the CDR3 DNA reads TGTGCCAGCAGCCCAGGGCTAGCTCGTTACAATGAGCAGTTCTTC.